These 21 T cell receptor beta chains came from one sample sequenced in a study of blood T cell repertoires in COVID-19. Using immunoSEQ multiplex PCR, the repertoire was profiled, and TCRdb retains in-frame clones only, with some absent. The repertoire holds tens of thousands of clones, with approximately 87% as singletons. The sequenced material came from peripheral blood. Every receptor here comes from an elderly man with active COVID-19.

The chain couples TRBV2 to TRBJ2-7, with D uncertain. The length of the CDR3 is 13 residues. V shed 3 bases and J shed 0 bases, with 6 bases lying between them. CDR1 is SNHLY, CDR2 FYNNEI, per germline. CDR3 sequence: CASSDLPSYEQYF. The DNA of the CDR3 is TGTGCCAGCAGTGACCTACCCTCCTACGAGCAGTACTTC.

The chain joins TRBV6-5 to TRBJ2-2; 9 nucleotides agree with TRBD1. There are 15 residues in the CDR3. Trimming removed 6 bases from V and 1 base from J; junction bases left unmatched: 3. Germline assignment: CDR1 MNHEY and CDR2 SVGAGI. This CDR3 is CASRMGQGNTGELFF. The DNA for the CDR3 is TGTGCCAGCAGAATGGGACAGGGGAACACCGGGGAGCTGTTTTTT.

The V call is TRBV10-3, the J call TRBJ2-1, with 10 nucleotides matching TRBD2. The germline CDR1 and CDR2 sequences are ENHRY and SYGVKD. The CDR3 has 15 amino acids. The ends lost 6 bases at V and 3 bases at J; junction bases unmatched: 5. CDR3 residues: CAIRNPSGSYNEQFF. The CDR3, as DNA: TGTGCCATCAGAAACCCTAGCGGGAGCTACAATGAGCAGTTCTTC.

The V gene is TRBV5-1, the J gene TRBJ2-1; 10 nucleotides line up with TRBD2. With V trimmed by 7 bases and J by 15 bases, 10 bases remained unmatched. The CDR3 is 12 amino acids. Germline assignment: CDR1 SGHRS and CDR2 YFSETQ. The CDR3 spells CASGGLALIRFF. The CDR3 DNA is TGCGCCAGCGGGGGACTAGCGCTGATCCGGTTCTTC.

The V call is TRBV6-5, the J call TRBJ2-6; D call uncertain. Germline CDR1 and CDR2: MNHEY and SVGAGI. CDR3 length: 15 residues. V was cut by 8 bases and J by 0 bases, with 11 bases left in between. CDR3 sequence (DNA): TGTGCCAGCGTCTCCCTTAACTCTGGGGCCAACGTCCTGACTTTC. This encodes CASVSLNSGANVLTF.

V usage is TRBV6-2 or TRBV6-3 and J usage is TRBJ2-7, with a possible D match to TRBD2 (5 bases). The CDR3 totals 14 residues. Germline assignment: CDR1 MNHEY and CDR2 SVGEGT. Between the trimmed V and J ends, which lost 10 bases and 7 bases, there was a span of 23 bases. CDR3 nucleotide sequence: TGTGCCACCAGCCCGATGGTGGGAGCCAGGGAGCAGTACTTC. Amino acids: CATSPMVGAREQYF.

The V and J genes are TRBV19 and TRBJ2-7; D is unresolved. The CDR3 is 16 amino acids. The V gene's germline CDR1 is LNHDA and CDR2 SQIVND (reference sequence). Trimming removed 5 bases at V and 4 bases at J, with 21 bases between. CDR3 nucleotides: TGTGCCAGTAGTCCGTCTTTGCGTCAAGCCAAATACGAGCAGTACTTC. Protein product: CASSPSLRQAKYEQYF.

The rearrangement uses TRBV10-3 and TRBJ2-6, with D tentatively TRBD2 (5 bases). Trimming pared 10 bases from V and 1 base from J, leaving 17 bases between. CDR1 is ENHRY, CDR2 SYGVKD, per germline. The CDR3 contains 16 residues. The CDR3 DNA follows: TGTGCCACGCGGGCCGGTCTCGCTTCTGGGGCCAACGTCCTGACTTTC. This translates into CATRAGLASGANVLTF.

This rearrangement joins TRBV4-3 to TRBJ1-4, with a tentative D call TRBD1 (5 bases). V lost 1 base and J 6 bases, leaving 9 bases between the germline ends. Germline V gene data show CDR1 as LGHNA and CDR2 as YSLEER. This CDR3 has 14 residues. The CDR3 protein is CASSQAGQYEKLFF. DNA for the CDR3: TGCGCCAGCAGCCAAGCTGGACAATATGAAAAACTGTTTTTT.

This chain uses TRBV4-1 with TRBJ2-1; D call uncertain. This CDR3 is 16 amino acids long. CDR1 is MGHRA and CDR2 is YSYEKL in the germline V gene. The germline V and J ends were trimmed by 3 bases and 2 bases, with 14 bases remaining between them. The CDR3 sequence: CASSQNPSRAYNEQFF. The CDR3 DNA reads TGCGCCAGCAGCCAGAATCCAAGTCGGGCCTACAATGAGCAGTTCTTC.

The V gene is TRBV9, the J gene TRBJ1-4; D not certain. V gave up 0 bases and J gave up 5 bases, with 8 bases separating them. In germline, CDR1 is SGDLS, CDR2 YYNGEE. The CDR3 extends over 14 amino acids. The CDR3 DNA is TGTGCCAGCAGCGTAGGAGGCCCCAATGAAAAACTGTTTTTT. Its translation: CASSVGGPNEKLFF.

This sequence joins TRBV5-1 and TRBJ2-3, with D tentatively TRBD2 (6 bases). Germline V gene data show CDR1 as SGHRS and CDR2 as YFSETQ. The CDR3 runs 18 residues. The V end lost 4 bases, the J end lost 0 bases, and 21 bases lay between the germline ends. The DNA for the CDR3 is TGCGCCAGCAGCCCCGGAGTAGCGAGCGGGCATAGCACAGATACGCAGTATTTT. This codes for CASSPGVASGHSTDTQYF. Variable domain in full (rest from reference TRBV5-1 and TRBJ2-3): KAGVTQTPRYLIKTRGQQVTLSCSPISGHRSVSWYQQTPGQGLQFLFEYFSETQRNKGNFPGRFSGRQFSNSRSEMNVSTLELGDSALYLCASSPGVASGHSTDTQYFGPGTRLTVL.

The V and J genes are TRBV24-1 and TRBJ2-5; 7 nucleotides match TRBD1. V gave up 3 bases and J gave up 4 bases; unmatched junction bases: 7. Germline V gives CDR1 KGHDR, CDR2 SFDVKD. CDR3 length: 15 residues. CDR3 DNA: TGTGCCACCAGTGATCCCGACAGGGCGGGAGAGACCCAGTACTTC. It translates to CATSDPDRAGETQYF.

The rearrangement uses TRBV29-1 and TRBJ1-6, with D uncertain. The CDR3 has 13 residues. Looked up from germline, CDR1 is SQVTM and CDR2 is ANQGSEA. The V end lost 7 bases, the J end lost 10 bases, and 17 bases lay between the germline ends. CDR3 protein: CSAPQTPGSPLHF. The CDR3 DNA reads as TGCAGCGCTCCTCAGACCCCAGGATCACCCCTCCACTTT.

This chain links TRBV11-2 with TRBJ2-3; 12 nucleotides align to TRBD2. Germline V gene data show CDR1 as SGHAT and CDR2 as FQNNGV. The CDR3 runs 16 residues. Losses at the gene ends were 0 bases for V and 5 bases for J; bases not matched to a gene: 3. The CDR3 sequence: CASSLELAGGVDTQYF. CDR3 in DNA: TGTGCCAGCAGCTTAGAGCTAGCGGGAGGGGTAGATACGCAGTATTTT.

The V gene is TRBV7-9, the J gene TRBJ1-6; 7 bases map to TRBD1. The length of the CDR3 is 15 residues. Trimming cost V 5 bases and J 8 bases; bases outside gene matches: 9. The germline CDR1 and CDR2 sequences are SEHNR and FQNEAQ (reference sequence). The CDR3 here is CASSKTGEPYSPLHF. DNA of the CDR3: TGTGCCAGCAGCAAAACAGGGGAGCCATATTCACCCCTCCACTTT.

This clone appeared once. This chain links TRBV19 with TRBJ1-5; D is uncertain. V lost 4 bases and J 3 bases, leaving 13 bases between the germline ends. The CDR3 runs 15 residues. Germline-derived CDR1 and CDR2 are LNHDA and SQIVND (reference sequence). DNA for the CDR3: TGTGCCAGTAGTACGTGGGCAGAGAACAATCAGCCCCAGCATTTT. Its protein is CASSTWAENNQPQHF.

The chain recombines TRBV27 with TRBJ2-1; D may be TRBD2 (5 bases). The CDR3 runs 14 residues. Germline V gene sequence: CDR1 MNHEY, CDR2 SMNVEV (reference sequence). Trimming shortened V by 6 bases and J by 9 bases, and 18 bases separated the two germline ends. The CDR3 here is CASSLTPPTSEQFF. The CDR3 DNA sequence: TGTGCCAGCAGCCTTACCCCCCCCACTAGTGAGCAGTTCTTC.

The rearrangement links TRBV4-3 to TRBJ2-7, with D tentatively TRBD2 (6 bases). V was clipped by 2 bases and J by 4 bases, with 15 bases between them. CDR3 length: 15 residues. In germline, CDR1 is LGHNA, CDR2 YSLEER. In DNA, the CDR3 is TGCGCCAGCAGCCAACTCCGGGAGCTGAAATACGAGCAGTACTTC. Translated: CASSQLRELKYEQYF.

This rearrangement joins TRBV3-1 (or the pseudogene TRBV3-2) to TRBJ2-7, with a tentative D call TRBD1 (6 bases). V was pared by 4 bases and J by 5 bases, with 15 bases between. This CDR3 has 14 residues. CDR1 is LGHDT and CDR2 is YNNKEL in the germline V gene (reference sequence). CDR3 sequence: CASSPRLDRHEQYF. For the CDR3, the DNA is TGTGCCAGCAGCCCCCGTTTGGACAGACACGAGCAGTACTTC.

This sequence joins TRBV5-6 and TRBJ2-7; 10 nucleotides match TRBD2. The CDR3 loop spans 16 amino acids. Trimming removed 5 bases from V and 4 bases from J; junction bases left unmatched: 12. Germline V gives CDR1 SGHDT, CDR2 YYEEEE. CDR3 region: CASRKRGGLAMYEQYF. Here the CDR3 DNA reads TGTGCCAGCAGAAAACGGGGGGGACTAGCGATGTACGAGCAGTACTTC.